The 19 T cell receptor beta chains below all came from one sample that was sequenced in a study of blood T cell repertoires in COVID-19. Profiled with immunoSEQ multiplex PCR; TCRdb holds only in-frame clones, not every one. The sample consists of 200,000 to 300,000 clones, roughly 86% of them appearing once. Sequencing was performed on PBMCs or T cells enriched from blood (not recorded which). The receptors stem from a woman aged 25 to 39 with acute COVID-19.

The chain links TRBV4-1 to TRBJ1-1; 7 nucleotides match TRBD1. The trim removed 0 bases at V and 8 bases at J, leaving 6 bases unmatched. Germline CDR1 reads MGHRA; CDR2 reads YSYEKL. The CDR3 consists of 14 residues. CDR3 residues: CASSQEGGGGEAFF. The DNA for the CDR3 is TGCGCCAGCAGCCAAGAAGGGGGCGGGGGGGAAGCTTTCTTT.

The chain carries TRBV30 and TRBJ2-2; tentative D call: TRBD1 (6 bases). V dropped 5 bases and J dropped 5 bases, with 15 bases sitting between them. Germline lookup yields CDR1 GTSNPN and CDR2 SVGIG (reference sequence). The length of the CDR3 is 14 residues. The CDR3 region is CAWDTGSGTGELFF. CDR3 in DNA: TGTGCCTGGGACACAGGGTCGGGGACCGGGGAGCTGTTTTTT.

This chain links TRBV18 with TRBJ2-1; 8 bases fit TRBD1. The CDR3 totals 15 residues. Germline V lookup: CDR1 KGHSH, CDR2 LQKENI. V shed 1 base and J 5 bases; nucleotides not matched to a gene: 4. The CDR3 DNA follows: TGTGCCAGCTCACCACGGGACAGGTCCCACAATGAGCAGTTCTTC. It is translated as CASSPRDRSHNEQFF. Variable domain in full (rest from reference TRBV18 and TRBJ2-1): NAGVMQNPRHLVRRRGQEARLRCSPMKGHSHVYWYRQLPEEGLKFMVYLQKENIIDESGMPKERFSAEFPKEGPSILRIQQVVRGDSAAYFCASSPRDRSHNEQFFGPGTRLTVL.

This rearrangement joins TRBV4-1 to TRBJ2-5; 9 bases are a match to TRBD2. This CDR3 spans 15 amino acids. The germline gives CDR1 MGHRA, CDR2 YSYEKL. V gave up 3 bases and J gave up 5 bases; unmatched junction bases: 7. This chain's CDR3 is CASSHAAGGPETQYF. The CDR3 DNA sequence: TGCGCCAGCAGCCATGCCGCGGGGGGGCCGGAGACCCAGTACTTC.

The chain has TRBV30 and TRBJ1-1; D not resolved. CDR1 GTSNPN and CDR2 SVGIG come from the germline V gene (reference sequence). The CDR3 runs to 13 residues. V dropped 4 bases and J dropped 3 bases, with 12 bases sitting between them. The CDR3 nucleotides are TGTGCCTGGAACGCGGCCCATTACACTGAAGCTTTCTTT. Amino acid sequence: CAWNAAHYTEAFF.

This chain uses TRBV18 with TRBJ2-1; 9 nucleotides line up with TRBD2. Germline values: CDR1 KGHSH, CDR2 LQKENI. There are 15 residues in the CDR3. J gave up 8 bases and V 5 bases, and 10 bases lay outside the gene matches. The CDR3: CASSGTSPALYEQFF. The DNA for the CDR3 is TGTGCCAGCTCAGGGACTAGCCCGGCTTTGTATGAGCAGTTCTTC.

This chain joins TRBV29-1 and TRBJ2-7; D may be TRBD2 (5 bases). Per germline, CDR1 SQVTM and CDR2 ANQGSEA. This CDR3 spans 12 amino acids. The V end lost 3 bases, the J end lost 5 bases, and 11 bases lay between the germline ends. This CDR3 reads CSVDGINHEQYF. Written as DNA, the CDR3 is TGCAGCGTTGACGGGATCAACCACGAGCAGTACTTC.

This sequence joins TRBV5-4 and TRBJ1-6; 7 positions agree with TRBD1. The CDR3 extends over 14 amino acids. CDR1 and CDR2 from the germline V gene are SGHNT and YYREEE (reference sequence). The ends lost 1 base at V and 7 bases at J; junction bases unmatched: 2. CDR3 DNA sequence: TGTGCCAGCAGCTTGCGACAGGGAAATTCACCCCTCCACTTT. Translation gives CASSLRQGNSPLHF.

The chain has TRBV12-3 or TRBV12-4 and TRBJ1-2; D is uncertain. Trimming cost V 1 base and J 8 bases, with 5 bases left between them. This CDR3 is built from 11 residues. As DNA, the CDR3 is TGTGCCAGCAGTTTAGGGCAGGGCTACACCTTC. Residues: CASSLGQGYTF.

The chain recombines TRBV27 with TRBJ2-3, with TRBD2 matching over 7 bases. The V and J ends lost 5 bases and 1 base, in that order; junction bases with no gene match: 12. CDR1 is MNHEY and CDR2 is SMNVEV in the germline V gene (reference sequence). The CDR3 covers 17 residues. The CDR3 here is CASSPLRGGMRTDTQYF. The CDR3 nucleotides read TGTGCCAGCAGTCCCCTTCGGGGAGGGATGCGCACAGATACGCAGTATTTT.

This clone has just one count. J is TRBJ2-5 and V is TRBV7-9; 7 bases line up with TRBD1. This CDR3 spans 15 amino acids. With V trimmed by 2 bases and J by 3 bases, 6 bases remained unmatched. The germline CDR1 and CDR2 sequences are SEHNR and FQNEAQ (reference sequence). CDR3 in amino acids: CASSLRQGIEETQYF. CDR3 in DNA: TGTGCCAGCAGCTTACGACAGGGCATCGAAGAGACCCAGTACTTC.

This sequence joins TRBV19 and TRBJ2-1, with 7 positions matching TRBD1. The CDR3 runs to 14 residues. Germline V lookup: CDR1 LNHDA, CDR2 SQIVND (reference sequence). The J segment lost 7 bases and the V segment lost 10 bases, leaving 13 bases of the junction unmatched. This CDR3 reads CATTRGTLGNEQFF. The CDR3 DNA follows: TGTGCCACCACCAGGGGGACGTTGGGTAATGAGCAGTTCTTC.

The chain links TRBV28 to TRBJ1-5, with a tentative D call TRBD1 (5 bases). The CDR3 totals 13 residues. Trimming shortened V by 10 bases and J by 3 bases, and 13 bases separated the two germline ends. Germline-derived CDR1 and CDR2 are MDHEN and SYDVKM. CDR3 DNA: TGTGCCAACGGGCGGGGGAACAATCAGCCCCAGCATTTT. Translation gives CANGRGNNQPQHF. Full variable domain (remainder filled in from reference TRBV28 and TRBJ1-5): DVKVTQSSRYLVKRTGEKVFLECVQDMDHENMFWYRQDPGLGLRLIYFSYDVKMKEKGDIPEGYSVSREKKERFSLILESASTNQTSMYLCANGRGNNQPQHFGDGTRLSIL.

The chain couples TRBV27 to TRBJ1-2, with D unclear. The V gene lost 8 bases and the J gene lost 6 bases, with 16 bases spanning the gap. There are 13 residues in the CDR3. The germline V gene has CDR1 MNHEY and CDR2 SMNVEV (reference sequence). CDR3 sequence reads: CASAGGKLHGYTF. CDR3 in DNA: TGTGCCAGCGCGGGAGGTAAGCTGCATGGCTACACCTTC.

This clone is a singleton in its sample. The chain links TRBV5-1 to TRBJ1-1; D unresolved. The length of the CDR3 is 13 residues. CDR1 is SGHRS and CDR2 is YFSETQ in the germline V gene. Trimming took off 2 bases at V and 3 bases at J, with 8 bases between the two ends. The CDR3 loop is CASSFKLDTEAFF. CDR3 nucleotide sequence: TGCGCCAGCAGCTTCAAACTTGACACTGAAGCTTTCTTT.

The genes are TRBV7-2 and TRBJ2-7; 11 nucleotides match TRBD2. The V gene end was trimmed by 6 bases and the J gene end by 3 bases; junction bases not matched to a gene: 7. The CDR3 covers 15 residues. Germline CDR1 is SGHTA and CDR2 is FQGNSA. The CDR3, as DNA: TGTGCCAGCAGATCCGGGACTAGCGGCTTCTACGAGCAGTACTTC. This gives the protein CASRSGTSGFYEQYF.

The chain links TRBV6-2 or TRBV6-3 to TRBJ1-4; D call uncertain. Germline lookup yields CDR1 MNHEY and CDR2 SVGEGT. The CDR3 runs 15 residues. The V end was cut by 3 bases, the J end by 5 bases, with 13 bases between. CDR3 sequence (DNA): TGTGCCAGCAGTTATTGGGCGCCCTTAAATGAAAAACTGTTTTTT. It codes for CASSYWAPLNEKLFF.

CDR3 nucleotide sequence: TGTGCCAGCAGCGTAGAGGGGGCGGACTCACCCCTCCACTTT. Translated, it gives CASSVEGADSPLHF. V and J are TRBV9 and TRBJ1-6; 7 bases agree with TRBD1. Looked up from germline, CDR1 is SGDLS and CDR2 is YYNGEE. The CDR3 sequence is 14 residues long. V shed 0 bases and J 10 bases; nucleotides not matched to a gene: 4.

This chain uses TRBV2 with TRBJ1-1; D unclear. The CDR3 length is 15 residues. CDR1 and CDR2 from the germline V gene are SNHLY and FYNNEI. V lost 7 bases to trimming and J lost 0 bases, with 15 bases between them. The CDR3 DNA follows: TGTGCCAGCAACGTCGAGGCGTTGATGAACACTGAAGCTTTCTTT. Translating it yields CASNVEALMNTEAFF.